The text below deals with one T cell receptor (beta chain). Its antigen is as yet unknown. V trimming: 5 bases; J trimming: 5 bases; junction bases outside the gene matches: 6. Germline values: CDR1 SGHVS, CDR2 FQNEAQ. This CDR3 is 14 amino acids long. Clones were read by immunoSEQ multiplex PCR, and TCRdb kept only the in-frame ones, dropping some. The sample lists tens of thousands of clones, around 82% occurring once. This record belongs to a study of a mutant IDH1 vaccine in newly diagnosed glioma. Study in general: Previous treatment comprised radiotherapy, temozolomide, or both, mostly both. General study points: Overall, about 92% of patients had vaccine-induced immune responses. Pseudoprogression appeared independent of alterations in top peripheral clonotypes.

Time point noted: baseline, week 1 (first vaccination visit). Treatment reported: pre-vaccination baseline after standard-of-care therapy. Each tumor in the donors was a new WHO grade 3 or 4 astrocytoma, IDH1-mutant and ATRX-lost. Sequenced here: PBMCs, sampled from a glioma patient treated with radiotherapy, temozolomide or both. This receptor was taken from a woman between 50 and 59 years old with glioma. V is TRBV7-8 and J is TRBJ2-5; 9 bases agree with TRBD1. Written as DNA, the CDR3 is TGTGCCAGCAGCCCGAGGGACAGGGCGGAGACCCAGTACTTC. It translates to CASSPRDRAETQYF.